The 19 T cell receptor beta chains below were found in one sample sequenced in a study of blood T cells in healthy people across ages. Next came a second PCR, run for about 6 to 12 cycles, which used a sample-barcoded 5' primer along with a J-beta primer mix. TCRdb fed the 5' RACE reads into MiXCR, producing one record per CDR3 protein. The sample contains 600,000 or so distinct CDR3 sequences, under 30% of which appear only once. Material: blood. The receptors here all came from a woman of 80 years or more in good health.

This clonotype has more than one count but fewer than ten. A single base separates this from a much larger clone, so it may be a read error. This chain joins TRBV5-6 and TRBJ2-1; TRBD1 aligns across 9 bases. This CDR3 spans 13 amino acids. Germline CDR1 reads SGHDT; CDR2 reads YYEEEE. V shed 6 bases and J 10 bases; nucleotides not matched to a gene: 8. The CDR3 region has the DNA TGTGCCAGCAACCGGGACAGGGCCTACGAGCAGTTCTTC. Residues: CASNRDRAYEQFF.

This clonotype was picked up a small number of times. A read error may be the cause here, since a much bigger clone is one base away. The chain uses TRBV3-1 and TRBJ2-1, with 12 positions matching TRBD1. The DNA end is more similar to TRBJ2-7, so the J call may be wrong. Germline assignment: CDR1 LGHDT and CDR2 YNNKEL (reference sequence). There are 19 residues in the CDR3. This CDR3 reads CASSQAPPGQGAAYNEQYF. Written as DNA, the CDR3 is TGTGCCAGCAGCCAAGCACCTCCGGGACAGGGGGCCGCCTACAATGAGCAGTACTTC.

This clonotype was observed a handful of times. V is TRBV7-2 and J is TRBJ2-7; D may correspond to TRBD1 or TRBD2 (5 bases each). V shed 4 bases and J shed 7 bases, with 20 bases lying between them. CDR3 length: 15 amino acids. The V gene's germline CDR1 is SGHTA and CDR2 FQGNSA. The CDR3 sequence: CASSSSGRNHNEQYF. CDR3 sequence (DNA): TGTGCCAGCAGCTCCTCGGGACGGAATCACAATGAGCAGTACTTC.

As concerns this clonotype: Given a much more abundant clone one base away, this may be a read error. This chain joins TRBV20-1 and TRBJ2-3; the match to TRBD2 covers 7 bases. From germline, CDR1 is DFQATT and CDR2 SNEGSKA (reference sequence). Unmatched junction bases numbered 13, after V lost 6 bases and J lost 4 bases. The CDR3 spans 15 residues. The CDR3 is CSAVRRAGTADTQYF. CDR3 in DNA: TGCAGTGCCGTTCGACGAGCGGGGACGGCAGATACGCAGTATTTT.

This clonotype was seen a handful of times. The germline gene is not matched at one end of the junction; a read error may be the cause. This chain joins TRBV5-1 and TRBJ2-1, with D perhaps matching TRBD2 (7 bases). The germline CDR1 and CDR2 sequences are SGHRS and YFSETQ. The CDR3 sequence is 15 residues long. This chain's CDR3 is CASSEGGSSYNERFF. In nucleotides, the CDR3 is TGCGCCAGCAGCGAGGGGGGGAGCTCCTACAATGAGCGGTTCTTC.

Many counts were recorded for this clonotype. This chain joins TRBV9 and TRBJ2-7; D is possibly TRBD2 (6 bases). Germline CDR1 and CDR2: SGDLS and YYNGEE. This CDR3 has 14 residues. Between the trimmed V and J ends, which lost 2 bases and 7 bases, there was a span of 16 bases. The CDR3 region is CASSVEDLRGEQYF. The CDR3 DNA reads TGTGCCAGCAGCGTCGAGGACCTCCGGGGGGAGCAGTACTTC.

V and J are TRBV5-1 and TRBJ2-5; 12 bases align to TRBD2. The J call may be mistaken, given a closer DNA end match to TRBJ2-7. This CDR3 has 15 amino acids. Germline lookup yields CDR1 SGHRS and CDR2 YFSETQ. The CDR3 nucleotides read TGCGCCAGCAGCTTAATGGCTAGCGGGAGGGCCGAGCAGTACTTC. Translating it yields CASSLMASGRAEQYF.

This clonotype showed up many times. V gene TRBV27 combines with J gene TRBJ1-6; weak D call: TRBD1 (6 bases). The CDR3 runs 14 residues. V was trimmed by 6 bases and J by 4 bases, leaving 10 bases between them. CDR1 and CDR2 (germline): MNHEY, SMNVEV (reference sequence). CDR3 bases: TGTGCCAGCAGAGGACAGAGTTATAATTCACCCCTCCACTTT. Residues: CASRGQSYNSPLHF.

The chain is built from TRBV11-2 and TRBJ1-4; possible D gene TRBD1, 5 bases. CDR1 and CDR2 (germline): SGHAT, FQNNGV. V lost 5 bases to trimming and J lost 10 bases, with 20 bases between them. There are 15 residues in the CDR3. As DNA, the CDR3 is TGTGCCAGCAGCCTAATGGGGACCGCGTCGCGAAAACTGTTTTTT. Protein: CASSLMGTASRKLFF.

This clonotype has just a few counts. The chain carries TRBV27 and TRBJ2-5; 9 nucleotides line up with TRBD1. CDR3 length: 15 amino acids. V gave up 5 bases and J gave up 3 bases; unmatched junction bases: 7. CDR1 is MNHEY, CDR2 SMNVEV, per germline (reference sequence). Here the CDR3 reads CASSGLGQGEETQYF. The CDR3 nucleotides read TGTGCCAGCAGTGGCCTGGGACAGGGAGAAGAGACCCAGTACTTC.

V is TRBV5-1 and J is TRBJ2-4; 11 positions agree with TRBD2. The DNA end favors TRBJ2-5, so the J call may be wrong. This CDR3 has 16 amino acids. From germline, CDR1 is SGHRS and CDR2 YFSETQ. CDR3 region: CASNLEGTSGKETQYF. The DNA for the CDR3 is TGCGCCAGCAATTTGGAGGGGACTAGCGGAAAAGAGACCCAGTACTTC.

On this clonotype: Given a much more abundant clone one base away, this may be a read error. This chain connects TRBV27 to TRBJ2-7; TRBD1 agrees at 8 bases. The CDR3 spans 16 residues. In germline, CDR1 is MNHEY, CDR2 SMNVEV (reference sequence). The CDR3 spells CASSLRAGGRIYVQYF. CDR3 DNA sequence: TGTGCCAGCAGTTTACGGGCAGGGGGCAGAATCTACGTGCAGTACTTC.

This clonotype was recorded many times. The J gene is TRBJ2-2, the V gene TRBV15; D is ambiguous. Germline CDR1 LNHNV, CDR2 YYDKDF (reference sequence). Deletions cut 0 bases from V and 1 base from J, with 6 bases between. There are 15 residues in the CDR3. The CDR3 reads CATSRDTGNTGELFF. As DNA, the CDR3 is TGTGCCACCAGCAGAGATACCGGGAACACCGGGGAGCTGTTTTTT.

This clonotype was picked up many times. The chain recombines TRBV7-2 with TRBJ2-1, with TRBD2 matching over 10 bases. The junction had 6 bases not matched to a gene; V was cut back by 5 bases and J by 5 bases. This CDR3 region has 15 residues. The V gene's germline CDR1 is SGHTA and CDR2 FQGNSA. CDR3 protein: CASSLSSGGHNEQFF. The CDR3 DNA sequence: TGTGCCAGCAGCCTCTCTAGCGGGGGCCACAATGAGCAGTTCTTC.

The sample holds one count of this clonotype. V gene TRBV24-1 combines with J gene TRBJ2-1, with 11 bases that match TRBD2. The CDR3 covers 16 residues. V was pared by 0 bases and J by 8 bases, with 5 bases of the junction left unmatched. CDR1 and CDR2 (germline): KGHDR, SFDVKD. The CDR3 DNA is TGTGCCACCAGTGATTTGCTAGCGGGGGGCAGGGATGAGCAGTTCTTC. It translates to CATSDLLAGGRDEQFF.

V gene TRBV20-1 combines with J gene TRBJ1-6; the D gene is possibly TRBD1 (5 bases). The CDR3 has 15 residues. Germline CDR1 reads DFQATT; CDR2 reads SNEGSKA (reference sequence). V shed 3 bases and J shed 3 bases, with 12 bases lying between them. As DNA, the CDR3 is TGCAGTGCTAGTCTAAGTCAGGGCTATAATTCACCCCTCCACTTT. Translated: CSASLSQGYNSPLHF.

Notes on this clonotype: With a much larger clone just one base away, this may be a read error. The J gene is TRBJ2-7, the V gene TRBV20-1; 10 nucleotides agree with TRBD2. V dropped 5 bases and J dropped 7; count of bases not matched to a gene: 14. The CDR3 is 15 residues long. Germline CDR1 reads DFQATT; CDR2 reads SNEGSKA (reference sequence). The chain's CDR3 is CSAGLAGVSYNEQYF. CDR3 in DNA: TGCAGTGCTGGCCTAGCGGGGGTCTCCTACAATGAGCAGTACTTC.

Turning to this clonotype: One end of the junction is discordant with germline, which a read error may explain. The rearrangement links TRBV3-1 to TRBJ2-5; D remains ambiguous. This CDR3 region has 12 residues. Germline CDR1 reads LGHDT; CDR2 reads YNNKEL (reference sequence). This CDR3 reads CAGSQGSETQYF. The CDR3 coding sequence is TGTGCCGGCAGCCAAGGTTCAGAGACCCAGTACTTC.

The chain carries TRBV20-1 and TRBJ1-2, with a possible D match to TRBD1 (6 bases). This CDR3 has 15 residues. Trimming took off 5 bases at V and 4 bases at J, with 20 bases between the two ends. Per the germline V gene, CDR1 is DFQATT and CDR2 is SNEGSKA (reference sequence). In DNA form, the CDR3 reads TGCAGTGCTGGGGGGGGCGCGGGTGCTATCTATGGCTACACCTTC. It yields the protein CSAGGGAGAIYGYTF.